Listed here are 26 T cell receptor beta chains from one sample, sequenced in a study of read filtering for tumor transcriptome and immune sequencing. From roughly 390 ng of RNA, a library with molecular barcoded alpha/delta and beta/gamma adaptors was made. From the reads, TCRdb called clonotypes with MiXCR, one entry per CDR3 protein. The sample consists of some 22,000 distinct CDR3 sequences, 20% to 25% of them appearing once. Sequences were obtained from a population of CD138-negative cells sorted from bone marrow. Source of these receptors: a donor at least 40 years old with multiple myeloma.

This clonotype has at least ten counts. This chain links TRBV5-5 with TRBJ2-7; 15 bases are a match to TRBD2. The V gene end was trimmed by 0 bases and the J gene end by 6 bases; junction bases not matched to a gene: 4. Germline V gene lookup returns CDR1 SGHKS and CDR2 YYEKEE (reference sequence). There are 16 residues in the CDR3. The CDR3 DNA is TGTGCCAGCAGCTTGGTACCGGGACTAGCGGGGGGCGAGCAGTACTTC. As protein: CASSLVPGLAGGEQYF.

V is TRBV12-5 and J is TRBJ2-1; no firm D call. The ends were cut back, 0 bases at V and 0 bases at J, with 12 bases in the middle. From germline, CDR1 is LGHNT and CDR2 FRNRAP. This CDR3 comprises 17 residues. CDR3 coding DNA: TGTGCTAGTGGTTTGGTAAGGTCGTCGAGCTCCTACAATGAGCAGTTCTTC. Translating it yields CASGLVRSSSSYNEQFF.

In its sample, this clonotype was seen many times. CDR3 bases: TGTGCCAGCAGCCAAGGATCCCTCCAGCGGGACGAGCAGTACTTC. It yields the protein CASSQGSLQRDEQYF. This chain joins TRBV4-2 and TRBJ2-7, with D perhaps TRBD2 (6 bases). The germline gives CDR1 LGHNA, CDR2 YNFKEQ. The CDR3 has 15 residues. V dropped 1 base and J dropped 5 bases, with 15 bases sitting between them.

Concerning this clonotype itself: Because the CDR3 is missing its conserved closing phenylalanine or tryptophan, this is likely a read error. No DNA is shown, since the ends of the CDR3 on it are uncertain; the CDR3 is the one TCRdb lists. The CDR3 loop is CSVGRSRVRGGERYS. The V call is TRBV29-1, the J call TRBJ2-7. The V gene's germline CDR1 is SQVTM and CDR2 ANQGSEA. The CDR3 contains 15 residues when both ends are counted.

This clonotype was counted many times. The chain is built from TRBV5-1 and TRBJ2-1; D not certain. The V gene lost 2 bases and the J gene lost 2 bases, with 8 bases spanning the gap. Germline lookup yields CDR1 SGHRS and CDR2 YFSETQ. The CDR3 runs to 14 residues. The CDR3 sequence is CASSLTGPYNEQFF. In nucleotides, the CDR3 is TGCGCCAGCAGCTTAACGGGCCCCTACAATGAGCAGTTCTTC.

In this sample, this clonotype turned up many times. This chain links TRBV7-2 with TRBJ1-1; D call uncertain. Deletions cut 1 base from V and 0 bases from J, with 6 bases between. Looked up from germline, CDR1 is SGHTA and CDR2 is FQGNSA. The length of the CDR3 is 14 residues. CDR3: CASSLVTLNTEAFF. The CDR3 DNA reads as TGTGCCAGCAGCTTAGTCACTTTGAACACTGAAGCTTTCTTT.

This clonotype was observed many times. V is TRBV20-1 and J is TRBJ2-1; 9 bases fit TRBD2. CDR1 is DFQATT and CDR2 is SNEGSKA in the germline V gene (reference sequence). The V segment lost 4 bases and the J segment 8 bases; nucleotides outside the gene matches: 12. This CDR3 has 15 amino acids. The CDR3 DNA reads TGCAGTGCTAAGCGTGCGGGAGGGGCCTCGGATGAGCAGTTCTTC. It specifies CSAKRAGGASDEQFF.

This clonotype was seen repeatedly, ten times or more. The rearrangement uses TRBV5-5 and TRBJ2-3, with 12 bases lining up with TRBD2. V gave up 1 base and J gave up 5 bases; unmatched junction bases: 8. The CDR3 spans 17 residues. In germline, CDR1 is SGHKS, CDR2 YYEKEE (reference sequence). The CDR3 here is CASSLYASGRAGDTQYF. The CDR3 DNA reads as TGTGCCAGCAGCTTGTATGCTAGCGGGAGGGCCGGAGATACGCAGTATTTT.

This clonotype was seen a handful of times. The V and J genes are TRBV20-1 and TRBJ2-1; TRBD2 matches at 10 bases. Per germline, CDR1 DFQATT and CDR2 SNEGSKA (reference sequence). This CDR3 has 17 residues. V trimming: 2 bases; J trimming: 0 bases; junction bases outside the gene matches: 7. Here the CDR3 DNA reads TGCAGTGCTAGACCTCTAGCGGGAGCCGACTCCTACAATGAGCAGTTCTTC. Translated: CSARPLAGADSYNEQFF.

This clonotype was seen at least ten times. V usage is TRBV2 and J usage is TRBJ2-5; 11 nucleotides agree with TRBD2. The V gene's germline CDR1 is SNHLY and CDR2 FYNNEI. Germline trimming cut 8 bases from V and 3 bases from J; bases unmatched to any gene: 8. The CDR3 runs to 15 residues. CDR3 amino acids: CASRAGTSGKETQYF. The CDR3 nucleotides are TGTGCCAGCCGAGCCGGGACTAGCGGCAAAGAGACCCAGTACTTC. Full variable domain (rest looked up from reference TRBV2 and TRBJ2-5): EPEVTQTPSHQVTQMGQEVILRCVPISNHLYFYWYRQILGQKVEFLVSFYNNEISEKSEIFDDQFSVERPDGSNFTLKIRSTKLEDSAMYFCASRAGTSGKETQYFGPGTRLLVL.

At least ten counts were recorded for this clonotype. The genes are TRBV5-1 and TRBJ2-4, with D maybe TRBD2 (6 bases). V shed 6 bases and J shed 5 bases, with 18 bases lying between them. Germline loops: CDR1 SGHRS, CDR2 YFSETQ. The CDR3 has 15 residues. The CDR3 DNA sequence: TGCGCCAGCACCTTCGACACGGGGGTCCAAAACATTCAGTACTTC. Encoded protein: CASTFDTGVQNIQYF.

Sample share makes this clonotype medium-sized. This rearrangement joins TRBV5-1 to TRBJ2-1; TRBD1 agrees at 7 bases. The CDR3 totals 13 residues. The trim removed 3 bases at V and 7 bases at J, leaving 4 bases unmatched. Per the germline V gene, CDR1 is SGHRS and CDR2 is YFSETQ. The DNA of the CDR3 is TGCGCCAGCAGCTACGACAGGGAGAATGAGCAGTTCTTC. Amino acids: CASSYDRENEQFF.

The CDR3 bases are TGTGCCAGCAGCTTTTCTGGGGGCAGCACAGATACGCAGTATTTT. It codes for CASSFSGGSTDTQYF. V is TRBV5-5 and J is TRBJ2-3; the D gene is possibly TRBD1 (6 bases). CDR3 length equals 15 residues. Trimming removed 2 bases at V and 0 bases at J, with 10 bases between. Germline-derived CDR1 and CDR2 are SGHKS and YYEKEE (reference sequence).

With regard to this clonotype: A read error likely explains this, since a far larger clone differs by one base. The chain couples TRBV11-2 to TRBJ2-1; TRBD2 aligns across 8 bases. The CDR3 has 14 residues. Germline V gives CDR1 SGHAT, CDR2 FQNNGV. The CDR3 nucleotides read TGTGCCAGCTGCTTAGCAGCGGGAGCCAATGAGCAGTTCTTC. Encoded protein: CASCLAAGANEQFF.

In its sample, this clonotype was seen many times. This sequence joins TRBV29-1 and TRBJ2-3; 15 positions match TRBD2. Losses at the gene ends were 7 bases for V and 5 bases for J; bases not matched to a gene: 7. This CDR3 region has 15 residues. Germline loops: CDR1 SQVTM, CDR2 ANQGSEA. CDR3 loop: CSERTSGREGDTQYF. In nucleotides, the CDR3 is TGCAGCGAACGGACTAGCGGGAGGGAGGGAGATACGCAGTATTTT.

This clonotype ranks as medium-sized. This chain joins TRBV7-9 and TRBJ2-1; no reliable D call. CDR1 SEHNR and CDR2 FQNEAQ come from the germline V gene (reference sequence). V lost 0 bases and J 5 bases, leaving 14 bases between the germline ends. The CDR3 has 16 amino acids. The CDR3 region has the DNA TGTGCCAGCAGCTTAGCTTGGGCCAGATCCAACAATGAGCAGTTCTTC. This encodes CASSLAWARSNNEQFF. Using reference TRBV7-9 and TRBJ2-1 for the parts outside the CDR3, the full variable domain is DTGVSQNPRHKITKRGQNVTFRCDPISEHNRLYWYRQTLGQGPEFLTYFQNEAQLEKSRLLSDRFSAERPKGSFSTLEIQRTEQGDSAMYLCASSLAWARSNNEQFFGPGTRLTVL.

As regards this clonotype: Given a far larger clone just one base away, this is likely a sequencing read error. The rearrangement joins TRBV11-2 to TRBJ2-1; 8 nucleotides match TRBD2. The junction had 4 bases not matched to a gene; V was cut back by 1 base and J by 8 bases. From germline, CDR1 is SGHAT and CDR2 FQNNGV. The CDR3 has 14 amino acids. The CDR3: CASSLAAGAHEQFF. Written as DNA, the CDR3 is TGTGCCAGCAGCTTAGCAGCGGGAGCCCATGAGCAGTTCTTC.

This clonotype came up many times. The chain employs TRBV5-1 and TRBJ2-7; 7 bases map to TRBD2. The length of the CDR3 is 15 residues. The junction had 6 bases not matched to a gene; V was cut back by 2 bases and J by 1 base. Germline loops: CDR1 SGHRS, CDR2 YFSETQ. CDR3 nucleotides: TGCGCCAGCAGCTTCCGGGACTACTCATCCTACGAGCAGTACTTC. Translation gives CASSFRDYSSYEQYF.

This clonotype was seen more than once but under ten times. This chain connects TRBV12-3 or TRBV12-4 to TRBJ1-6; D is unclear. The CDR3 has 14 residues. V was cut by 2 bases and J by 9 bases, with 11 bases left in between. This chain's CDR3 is CASSLRLAGSPLHF. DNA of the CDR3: TGTGCCAGCAGTTTAAGGCTCGCGGGTTCACCCCTCCACTTT.

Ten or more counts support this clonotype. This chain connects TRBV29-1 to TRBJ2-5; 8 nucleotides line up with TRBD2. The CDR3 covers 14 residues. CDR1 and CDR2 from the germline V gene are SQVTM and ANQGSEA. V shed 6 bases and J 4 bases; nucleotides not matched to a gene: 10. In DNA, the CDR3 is TGCAGCGTGAGCCGGGCGGGAGGTAGAGAGACCCAGTACTTC. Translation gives CSVSRAGGRETQYF.

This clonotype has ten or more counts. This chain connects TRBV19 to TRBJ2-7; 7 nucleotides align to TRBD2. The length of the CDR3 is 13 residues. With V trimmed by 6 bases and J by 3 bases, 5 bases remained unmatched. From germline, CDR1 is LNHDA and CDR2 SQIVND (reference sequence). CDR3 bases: TGTGCCAGTAGCCGGGAGGCCAGCTACGAGCAGTACTTC. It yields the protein CASSREASYEQYF.

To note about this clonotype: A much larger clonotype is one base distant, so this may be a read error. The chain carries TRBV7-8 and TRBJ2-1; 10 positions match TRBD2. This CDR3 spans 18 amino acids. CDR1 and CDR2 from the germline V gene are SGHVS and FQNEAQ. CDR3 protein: CAISSRTSGGPLVHEQFF. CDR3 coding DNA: TGTGCCATCAGCTCCAGGACTAGCGGAGGGCCCTTGGTGCATGAGCAGTTCTTC.

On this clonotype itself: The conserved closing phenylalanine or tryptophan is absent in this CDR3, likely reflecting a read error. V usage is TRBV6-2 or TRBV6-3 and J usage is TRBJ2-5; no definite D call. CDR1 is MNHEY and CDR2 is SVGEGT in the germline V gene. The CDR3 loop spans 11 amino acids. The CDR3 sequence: CASSYGEAQYS. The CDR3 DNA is TGTGCCAGCAGTTACGGAGAGGCCCAGTACTCC.

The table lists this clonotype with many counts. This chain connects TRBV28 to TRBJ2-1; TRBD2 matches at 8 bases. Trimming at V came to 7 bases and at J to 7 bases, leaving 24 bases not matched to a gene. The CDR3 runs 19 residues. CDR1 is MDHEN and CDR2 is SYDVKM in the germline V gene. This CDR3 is CASKQLPGEITGGPNEQFF. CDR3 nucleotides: TGTGCCAGCAAACAGTTGCCAGGGGAAATTACGGGAGGGCCGAATGAGCAGTTCTTC.

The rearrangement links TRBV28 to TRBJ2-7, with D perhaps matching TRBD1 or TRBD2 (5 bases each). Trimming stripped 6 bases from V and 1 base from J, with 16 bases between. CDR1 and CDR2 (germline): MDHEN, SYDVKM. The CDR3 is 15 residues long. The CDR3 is CASRKNWGGSYEQYF. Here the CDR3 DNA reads TGTGCCAGCAGGAAAAACTGGGGCGGGTCCTACGAGCAGTACTTC.

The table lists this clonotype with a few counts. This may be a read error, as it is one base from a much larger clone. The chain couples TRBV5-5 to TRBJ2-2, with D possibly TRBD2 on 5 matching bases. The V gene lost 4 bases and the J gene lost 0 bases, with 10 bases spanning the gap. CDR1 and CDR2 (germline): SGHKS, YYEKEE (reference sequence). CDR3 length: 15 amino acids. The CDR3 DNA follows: TGTGCCAGCAGCCGGGAACACGCGAACACCGGGGAGCTGTTTTTT. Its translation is CASSREHANTGELFF.